A selection of T cell receptor beta chains follows, all from one sample in a study of technical replicates of blood from a few donors. Clones were read by immunoSEQ multiplex PCR, and TCRdb kept only the in-frame ones, dropping some. This table has 60,000 to 65,000 clones, around 92% appearing once. The specimen was PBMCs. These receptors were taken from a human donor in good health. Some clones in this sample may be carry-over from other donors' samples. Each CDR3 is given with its conserved first and last residue. The D gene is left open where the match is weak. A row's size may be missing; if present it is once, few, many or a size class.

J,size,D,V,DNA,CDR3
TRBJ2-3,.,.,TRBV2,TGTGCCAGCAGTGCTGACATCCGGACAGATACGCAGTATTTT,CASSADIRTDTQYF
TRBJ2-3,.,.,TRBV6-6,TGTGCCAGTACGACAGGTTCAGATACGCAGTATTTT,CASTTGSDTQYF
TRBJ2-2,few,TRBD2,TRBV2,TGTGCCAGCAGAGACAAGCGGGAGCGGGACGGGGAGCTGTTTTTT,CASRDKRERDGELFF
TRBJ1-2,.,.,TRBV27,TGTGCCAGCAGTCCGGGGTGGGGACTCCTAGGGTTCAATGGCTACACCTTC,CASSPGWGLLGFNGYTF
TRBJ2-5,.,.,TRBV13,TGTGCCAGCAGCTTATTTGGGCCCGGGAAGGAGGCCCAGTACTTC,CASSLFGPGKEAQYF
TRBJ1-1,once,.,TRBV27,TGTGCCAGCACCAAAAAGGGGCGCGGCACTGAAGCTTTCTTT,CASTKKGRGTEAFF
TRBJ1-2,.,.,TRBV5-1,TGCGCCAGCAGCTTGGGGGTCCTTGAAGGGGCTAACTATGGCTACACCTTC,CASSLGVLEGANYGYTF
TRBJ2-3,.,TRBD2,TRBV5-6,TGTGCCAGCAGCAAACTTAGCGGGGGATTCACAGATACGCAGTATTTT,CASSKLSGGFTDTQYF
TRBJ2-7,.,.,TRBV27,TGTGCCAGCAGTTTACGTCCCGGGTACGAGCAGTACTTC,CASSLRPGYEQYF
TRBJ2-7,once,TRBD2,TRBV5-1,TGCGCCAGCAGCTTGGTGGGACTAGGGGGGAGCGAGCAGTACTTC,CASSLVGLGGSEQYF
TRBJ2-7,.,TRBD2,TRBV18,TGTGCCAGCTCACTTTCTAGCGGGGAACTTTACGAGCAGTACTTC,CASSLSSGELYEQYF
TRBJ2-3,.,.,TRBV13,TGTGCCAGCAGCTTAACACCCCCGGCAGGCGCAGATACGCAGTATTTT,CASSLTPPAGADTQYF
TRBJ2-7,.,TRBD2,TRBV7-9,TGTGCCAGCAGCTTGGGACTAGCGGGAGGGCCGGACGAGCAGTACTTC,CASSLGLAGGPDEQYF
TRBJ2-7,.,.,TRBV16,TGTGCCAGCAGCCAATCGTCCGGGTCCTACGAGCAGTACTTC,CASSQSSGSYEQYF
TRBJ1-1,.,.,TRBV15,TGTGCCACTGTACCTCGTTTAGTCACTGAAGCTTTCTTT,CATVPRLVTEAFF
TRBJ2-3,.,.,TRBV6-1,TGTGCCAGCAGTGGTGTCACCCGATCGGGCACAGATACGCAGTATTTT,CASSGVTRSGTDTQYF
TRBJ1-4,.,.,TRBV6-6,TGTGCCAGCAGTTCTAGAGGGAATGAAAAACTGTTTTTT,CASSSRGNEKLFF
TRBJ1-1,.,.,TRBV18,TGTGCCAGCTCACCACCGGTGGGGCGTACTGAAGCTTTCTTT,CASSPPVGRTEAFF
TRBJ2-1,.,TRBD2,TRBV19,TGTGCCAGTAGCCGGACTAGCGGGACCCTCTACAATGAGCAGTTCTTC,CASSRTSGTLYNEQFF
TRBJ2-3,.,TRBD2,TRBV6-5,TGTGCCAGCAGTTACTCTCTAGCGGGACGCACAGATACGCAGTATTTT,CASSYSLAGRTDTQYF
TRBJ1-6,.,.,TRBV13,TGTGCCAGCAGCTTAGGGCAGGGGAATTCACCCCTCCACTTT,CASSLGQGNSPLHF
TRBJ2-3,.,TRBD2,TRBV6-4,TGTGCCAGCAGCGAAGGACTAGCGGGAGGAGATACGCAGTATTTT,CASSEGLAGGDTQYF
TRBJ2-3,once,TRBD2,TRBV29-1,TGCAGCGTTAGCGGGAGTGGGGCTAGCACAGATACGCAGTATTTT,CSVSGSGASTDTQYF
TRBJ2-5,.,TRBD1,TRBV7-9,TGTGCCAGCAGCTTATTAGTTAGACAGGGGGGAGAGACCCAGTACTTC,CASSLLVRQGGETQYF
TRBJ2-7,.,TRBD1,TRBV10-3,TGTGCCATCAGTGGCCGGGACAGCTCCTACGAGCAGTACTTC,CAISGRDSSYEQYF
TRBJ1-2,.,.,TRBV7-9,TGTGCCAGCAGCCCCGGTCTCCGAGGTGGCTACACCTTC,CASSPGLRGGYTF
TRBJ2-7,.,.,TRBV30,TGTGCCTGGAGCCGACAGTACGAGCAGTACTTC,CAWSRQYEQYF
TRBJ2-2,.,TRBD2,TRBV4-1,TGCGCCAGCAGCCAAGAGCGGGGGATGAACACCGGGGAGCTGTTTTTT,CASSQERGMNTGELFF
TRBJ2-7,once,TRBD1,TRBV11-2,TGTGCCAGCAGCCGACAGGGTATCGAGCAGTACTTC,CASSRQGIEQYF
TRBJ1-2,.,TRBD1,TRBV5-1,TGCGCCAGCAGCTTGGGACAGGGGGCTTGGGGCTACACCTTC,CASSLGQGAWGYTF
TRBJ2-3,.,TRBD2,TRBV4-3,TGCGCCAGCAGCCAACAAGATAACGCGGGAGGAGGAGATACGCAGTATTTT,CASSQQDNAGGGDTQYF
TRBJ2-7,once,TRBD2,TRBV15,TGTGCCACCAGCCGCGGGGGAAATTCTTACGAGCAGTACTTC,CATSRGGNSYEQYF